The clone carrying this T cell receptor beta chain was seen only a few times. Its antigen is undetermined. The CDR3 covers 12 residues. V lost 6 bases and J lost 13, with 18 bases in between. In germline, CDR1 is SGHAT, CDR2 FQNNGV. TCRdb reprocessed the 5' RACE reads with MiXCR, giving one entry per CDR3 protein. The sample records around 250,000 distinct CDR3 sequences, 6.5% to 8% being singletons. The source of the sample is a study of identical twins. General study points: Memory repertoires showed no such pattern, whereas abundant cord blood beta clonotypes carried fewer insertions.

The same specimen was also included in a second study, on T cells expressing NK-cell markers. That study reports: Investigators obtained TCR beta repertoires from sorted CD3+CD56+NKG2C+, CD3+CD56+NKG2C- and CD3+CD56-NKG2C+ T cells. Leadership of the CD3+CD56-NKG2C+ fraction also belonged to these clonotypes in a handful of donors. Unclear, still, was the HCMV specificity of the expanded NKG2C+ T cell clones.

Sample: CD8+ T cells sorted from blood. This TCR was recovered from a woman aged 18-29 years in good health. V and J are TRBV11-2 and TRBJ1-2, with D possibly TRBD1 on 5 matching bases. The CDR3 here is CASSPGRAGGTF. DNA of the CDR3: TGTGCCAGCAGTCCGGGCAGGGCCGGAGGCACCTTC. The whole variable domain, filled in from reference TRBV11-2 and TRBJ1-2, reads EAGVAQSPRYKIIEKRQSVAFWCNPISGHATLYWYQQILGQGPKLLIQFQNNGVVDDSQLPKDRFSAERLKGVDSTLKIQPAKLEDSAVYLCASSPGRAGGTFGSGTRLTVV.